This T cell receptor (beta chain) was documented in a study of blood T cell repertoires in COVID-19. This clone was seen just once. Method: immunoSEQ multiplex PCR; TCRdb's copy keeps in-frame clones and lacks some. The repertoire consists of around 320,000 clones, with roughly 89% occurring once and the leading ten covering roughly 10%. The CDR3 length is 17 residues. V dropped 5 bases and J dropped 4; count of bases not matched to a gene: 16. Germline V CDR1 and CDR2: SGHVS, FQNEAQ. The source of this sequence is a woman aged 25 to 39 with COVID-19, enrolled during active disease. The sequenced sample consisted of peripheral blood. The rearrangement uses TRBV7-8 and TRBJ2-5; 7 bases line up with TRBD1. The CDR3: CASSPPLIGGGLETQYF. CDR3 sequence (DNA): TGTGCCAGCAGCCCCCCCCTGATAGGGGGCGGATTAGAGACCCAGTACTTC.